This TCR beta chain was observed in a study of cytomegalovirus exposure and HLA in healthy donors. Study-level points and caveats: Reports credit the classifier with highly specific, highly sensitive diagnosis of cytomegalovirus status. Within an earlier analysis, most TCR beta V segments proved productive either about 87% or about 30% of the time.

Germline-derived CDR1 and CDR2 are MNHEY and SVGAGI. With 2 bases clipped from V and 5 bases from J, the junction kept 3 bases outside the gene matches. The CDR3 extends over 16 amino acids. The PCR ran on 60 Vbeta and 13 Jbeta primers. The method was immunoSEQ multiplex PCR; TCRdb's version includes in-frame clones alone and lacks a portion of them. The sample holds about 140,000 clones, around four fifths seen once. A remark on this clone: What it binds is unknown.

Though nominally healthy at sampling, donors likely had unrecorded immune exposures. V is TRBV6-5 and J is TRBJ2-7, with 16 positions matching TRBD2. The sequenced material came from PBMCs. This TCR derives from a young man in good health. The CDR3: CASSYGTSGRADEQYF. The DNA for the CDR3 is TGTGCCAGCAGTTACGGGACTAGCGGGAGGGCCGACGAGCAGTACTTC.